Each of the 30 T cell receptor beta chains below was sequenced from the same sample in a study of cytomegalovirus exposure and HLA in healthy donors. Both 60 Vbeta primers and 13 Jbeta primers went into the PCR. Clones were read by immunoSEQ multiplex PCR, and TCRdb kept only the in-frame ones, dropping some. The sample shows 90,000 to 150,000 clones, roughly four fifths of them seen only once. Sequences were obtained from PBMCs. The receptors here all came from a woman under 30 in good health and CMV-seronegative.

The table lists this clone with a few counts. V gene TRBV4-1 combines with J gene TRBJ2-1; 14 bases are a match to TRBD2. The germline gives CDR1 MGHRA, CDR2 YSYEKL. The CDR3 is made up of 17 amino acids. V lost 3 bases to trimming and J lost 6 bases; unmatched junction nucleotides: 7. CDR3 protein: CASSQEPGLAGVNEQFF. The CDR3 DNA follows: TGCGCCAGCAGCCAGGAACCGGGACTAGCGGGAGTCAATGAGCAGTTCTTC.

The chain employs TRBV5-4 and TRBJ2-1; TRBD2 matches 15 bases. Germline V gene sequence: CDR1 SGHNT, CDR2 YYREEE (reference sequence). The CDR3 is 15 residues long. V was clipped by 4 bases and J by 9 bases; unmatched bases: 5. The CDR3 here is CASSQGLAGGGEQFF. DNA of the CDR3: TGTGCCAGCAGCCAGGGACTAGCGGGAGGCGGTGAGCAGTTCTTC.

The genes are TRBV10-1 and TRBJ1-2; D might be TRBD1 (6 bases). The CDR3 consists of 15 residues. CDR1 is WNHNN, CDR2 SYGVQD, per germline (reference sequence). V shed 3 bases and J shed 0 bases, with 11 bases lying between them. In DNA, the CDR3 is TGCGCCAGCAGTGATCGGACAGAACCTAACTATGGCTACACCTTC. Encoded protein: CASSDRTEPNYGYTF.

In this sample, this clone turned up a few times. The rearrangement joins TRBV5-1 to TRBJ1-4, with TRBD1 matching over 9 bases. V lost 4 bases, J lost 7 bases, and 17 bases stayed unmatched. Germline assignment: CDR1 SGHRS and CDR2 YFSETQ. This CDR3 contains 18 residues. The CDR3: CASSPWSRDREGGEKLFF. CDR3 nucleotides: TGCGCCAGCAGCCCTTGGTCCCGGGACAGGGAAGGAGGTGAAAAACTGTTTTTT.

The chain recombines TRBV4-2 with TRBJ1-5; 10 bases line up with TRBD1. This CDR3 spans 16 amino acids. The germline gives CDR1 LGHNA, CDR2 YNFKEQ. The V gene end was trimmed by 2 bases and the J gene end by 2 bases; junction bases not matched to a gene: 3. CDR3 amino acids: CASSQSGQGGNQPQHF. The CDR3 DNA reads TGTGCCAGCAGCCAATCAGGACAGGGGGGCAATCAGCCCCAGCATTTT.

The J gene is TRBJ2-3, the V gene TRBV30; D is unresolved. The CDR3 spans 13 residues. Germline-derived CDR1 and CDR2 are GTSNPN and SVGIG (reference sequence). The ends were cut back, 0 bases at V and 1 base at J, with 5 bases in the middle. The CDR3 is CAWSVLRTDTQYF. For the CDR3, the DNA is TGTGCCTGGAGTGTACTGCGCACAGATACGCAGTATTTT. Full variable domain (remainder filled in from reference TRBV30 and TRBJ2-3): SQTIHQWPATLVQPVGSPLSLECTVEGTSNPNLYWYRQAAGRGLQLLFYSVGIGQISSEVPQNLSASRPQDRQFILSSKKLLLSDSGFYLCAWSVLRTDTQYFGPGTRLTVL.

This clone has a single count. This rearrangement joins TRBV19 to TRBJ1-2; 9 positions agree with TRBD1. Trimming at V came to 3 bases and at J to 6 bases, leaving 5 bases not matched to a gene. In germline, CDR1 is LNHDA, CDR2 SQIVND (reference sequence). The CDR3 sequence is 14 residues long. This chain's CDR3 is CASSIDRGRDGYTF. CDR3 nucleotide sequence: TGTGCCAGTAGTATCGACAGGGGGAGAGATGGCTACACCTTC. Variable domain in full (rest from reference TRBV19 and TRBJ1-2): DGGITQSPKYLFRKEGQNVTLSCEQNLNHDAMYWYRQDPGQGLRLIYYSQIVNDFQKGDIAEGYSVSREKKESFPLTVTSAQKNPTAFYLCASSIDRGRDGYTFGSGTRLTVV.

The CDR3 bases are TGTGCCATCAGTCACACAGGGGAAGAGACCCAGTACTTC. It translates to CAISHTGEETQYF. This chain joins TRBV10-3 and TRBJ2-5; 7 bases map to TRBD1. Trimming at V came to 5 bases and at J to 3 bases, leaving 3 bases not matched to a gene. This CDR3 is 13 amino acids long. Looked up from germline, CDR1 is ENHRY and CDR2 is SYGVKD.

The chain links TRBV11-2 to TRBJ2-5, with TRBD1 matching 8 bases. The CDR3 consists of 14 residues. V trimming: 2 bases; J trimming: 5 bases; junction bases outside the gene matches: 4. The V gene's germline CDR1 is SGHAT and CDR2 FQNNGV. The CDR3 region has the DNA TGTGCCAGCAGCTTAAACAGGGGGTGGGAGACCCAGTACTTC. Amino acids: CASSLNRGWETQYF.

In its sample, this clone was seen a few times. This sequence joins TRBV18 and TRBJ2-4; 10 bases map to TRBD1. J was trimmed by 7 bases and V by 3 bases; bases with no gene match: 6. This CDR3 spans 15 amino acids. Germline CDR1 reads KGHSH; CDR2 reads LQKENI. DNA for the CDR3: TGTGCCAGCTCACCCCGGGGACAGGGGAGTAACATTCAGTACTTC. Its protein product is CASSPRGQGSNIQYF.

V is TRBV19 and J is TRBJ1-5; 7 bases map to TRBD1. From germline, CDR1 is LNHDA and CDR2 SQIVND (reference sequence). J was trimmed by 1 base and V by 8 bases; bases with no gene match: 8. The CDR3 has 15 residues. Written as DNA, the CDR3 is TGTGCCAGTCGCGGGAAGGGGGCAAGCAATCAGCCCCAGCATTTT. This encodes CASRGKGASNQPQHF.

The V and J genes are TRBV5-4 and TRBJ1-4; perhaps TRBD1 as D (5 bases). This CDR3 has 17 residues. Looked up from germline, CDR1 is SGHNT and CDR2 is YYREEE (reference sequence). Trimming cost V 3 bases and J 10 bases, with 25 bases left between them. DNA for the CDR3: TGTGCCAGCAGCTCCGACAGTACCCAAGCCCTTCAAGGAAAACTGTTTTTT. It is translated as CASSSDSTQALQGKLFF.

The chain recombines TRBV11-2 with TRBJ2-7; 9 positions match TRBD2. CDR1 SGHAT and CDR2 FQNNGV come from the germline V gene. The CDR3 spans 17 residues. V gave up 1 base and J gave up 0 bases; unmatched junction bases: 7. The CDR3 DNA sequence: TGTGCCAGCAGCTTAGGGGGCGTAGCGGGGGACTCCTACGAGCAGTACTTC. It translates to CASSLGGVAGDSYEQYF.

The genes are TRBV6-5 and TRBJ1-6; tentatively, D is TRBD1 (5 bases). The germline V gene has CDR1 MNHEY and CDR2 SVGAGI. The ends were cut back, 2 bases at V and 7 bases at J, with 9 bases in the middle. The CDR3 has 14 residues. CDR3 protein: CASSYGQGNSPLHF. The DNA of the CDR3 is TGTGCCAGCAGTTACGGGCAGGGCAATTCACCCCTCCACTTT.

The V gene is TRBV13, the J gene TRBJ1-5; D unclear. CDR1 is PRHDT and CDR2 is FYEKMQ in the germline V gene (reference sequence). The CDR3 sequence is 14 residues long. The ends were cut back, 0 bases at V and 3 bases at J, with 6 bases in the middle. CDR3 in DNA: TGTGCCAGCAGCTTAGGACTGAACAATCAGCCCCAGCATTTT. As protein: CASSLGLNNQPQHF. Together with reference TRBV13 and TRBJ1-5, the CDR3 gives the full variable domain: AAGVIQSPRHLIKEKRETATLKCYPIPRHDTVYWYQQGPGQDPQFLISFYEKMQSDKGSIPDRFSAQQFSDYHSELNMSSLELGDSALYFCASSLGLNNQPQHFGDGTRLSIL.

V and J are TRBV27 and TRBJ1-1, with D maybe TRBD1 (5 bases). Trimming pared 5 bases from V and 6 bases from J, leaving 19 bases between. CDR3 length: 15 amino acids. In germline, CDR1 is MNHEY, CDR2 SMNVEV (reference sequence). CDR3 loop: CASSHKGWAGAEAFF. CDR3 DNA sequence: TGTGCCAGCAGTCACAAGGGGTGGGCTGGCGCTGAAGCTTTCTTT.

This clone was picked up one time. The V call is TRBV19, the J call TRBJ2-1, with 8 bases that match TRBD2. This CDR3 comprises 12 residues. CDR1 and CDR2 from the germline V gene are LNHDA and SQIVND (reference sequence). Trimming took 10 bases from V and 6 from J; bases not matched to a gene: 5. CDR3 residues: CATTGGVNEQFF. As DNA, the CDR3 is TGTGCCACCACGGGAGGGGTCAATGAGCAGTTCTTC. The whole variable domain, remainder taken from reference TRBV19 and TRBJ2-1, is DGGITQSPKYLFRKEGQNVTLSCEQNLNHDAMYWYRQDPGQGLRLIYYSQIVNDFQKGDIAEGYSVSREKKESFPLTVTSAQKNPTAFYLCATTGGVNEQFFGPGTRLTVL.

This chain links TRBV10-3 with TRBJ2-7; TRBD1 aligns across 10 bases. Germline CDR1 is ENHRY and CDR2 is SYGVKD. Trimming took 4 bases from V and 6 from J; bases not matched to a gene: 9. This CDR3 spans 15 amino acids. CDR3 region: CAISGSGTGEGEQYF. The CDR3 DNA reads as TGTGCCATCAGTGGATCCGGGACAGGGGAAGGCGAGCAGTACTTC.

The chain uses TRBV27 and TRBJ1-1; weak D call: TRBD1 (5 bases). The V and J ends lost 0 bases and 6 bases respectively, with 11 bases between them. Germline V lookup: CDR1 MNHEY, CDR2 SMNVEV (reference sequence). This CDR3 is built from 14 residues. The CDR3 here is CASSLSGGGAEAFF. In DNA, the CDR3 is TGTGCCAGCAGTTTATCGGGGGGGGGTGCTGAAGCTTTCTTT.

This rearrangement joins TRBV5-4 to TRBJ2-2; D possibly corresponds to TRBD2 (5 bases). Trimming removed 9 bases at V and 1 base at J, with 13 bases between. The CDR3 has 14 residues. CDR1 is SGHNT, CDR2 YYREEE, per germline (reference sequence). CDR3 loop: CATREGLNTGELFF. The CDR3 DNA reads TGTGCCACGCGAGAGGGCCTGAACACCGGGGAGCTGTTTTTT.

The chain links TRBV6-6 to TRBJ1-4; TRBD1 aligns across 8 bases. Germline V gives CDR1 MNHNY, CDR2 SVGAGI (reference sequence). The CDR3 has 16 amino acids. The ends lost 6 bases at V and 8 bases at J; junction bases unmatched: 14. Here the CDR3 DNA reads TGTGCCAGCAGCTTATCCCCCTCACAGGGGGTAGAAAAACTGTTTTTT. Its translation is CASSLSPSQGVEKLFF.

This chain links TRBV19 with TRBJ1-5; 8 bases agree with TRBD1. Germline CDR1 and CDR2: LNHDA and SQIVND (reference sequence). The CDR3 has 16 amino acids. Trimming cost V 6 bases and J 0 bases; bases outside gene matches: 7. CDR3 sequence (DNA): TGTGCCAGTAGCTTCTACAGGGGGAATAGCAATCAGCCCCAGCATTTT. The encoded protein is CASSFYRGNSNQPQHF.

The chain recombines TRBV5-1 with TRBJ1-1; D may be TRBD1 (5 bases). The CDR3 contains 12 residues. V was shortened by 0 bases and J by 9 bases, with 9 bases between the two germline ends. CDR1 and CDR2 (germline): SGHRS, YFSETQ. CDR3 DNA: TGCGCCAGCAGCTTGGGACAGCGAAAAGCTTTCTTT. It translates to CASSLGQRKAFF.

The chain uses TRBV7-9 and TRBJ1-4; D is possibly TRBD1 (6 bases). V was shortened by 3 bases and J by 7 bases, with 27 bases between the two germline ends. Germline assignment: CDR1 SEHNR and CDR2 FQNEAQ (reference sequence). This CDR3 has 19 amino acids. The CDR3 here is CASSFYRGTIYYRGEKLFF. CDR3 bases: TGTGCCAGCAGCTTCTATAGGGGGACTATCTACTATAGGGGTGAAAAACTGTTTTTT.

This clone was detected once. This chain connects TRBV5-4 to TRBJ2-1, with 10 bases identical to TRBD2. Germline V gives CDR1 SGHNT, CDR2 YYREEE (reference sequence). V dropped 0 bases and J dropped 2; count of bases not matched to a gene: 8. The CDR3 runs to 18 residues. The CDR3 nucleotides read TGTGCCAGCAGCTTGGGTCCTAGCGGGGGAGGCCCCTACAATGAGCAGTTCTTC. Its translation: CASSLGPSGGGPYNEQFF. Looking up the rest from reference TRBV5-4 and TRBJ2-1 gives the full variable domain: ETGVTQSPTHLIKTRGQQVTLRCSSQSGHNTVSWYQQALGQGPQFIFQYYREEENGRGNFPPRFSGLQFPNYSSELNVNALELDDSALYLCASSLGPSGGGPYNEQFFGPGTRLTVL.

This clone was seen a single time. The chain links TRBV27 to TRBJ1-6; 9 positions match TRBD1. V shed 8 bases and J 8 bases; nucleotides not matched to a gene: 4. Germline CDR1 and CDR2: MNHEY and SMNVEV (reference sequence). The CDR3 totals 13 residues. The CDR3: CASGDRAYSPLHF. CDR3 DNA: TGTGCCAGCGGGGACAGGGCCTATTCACCCCTCCACTTT.

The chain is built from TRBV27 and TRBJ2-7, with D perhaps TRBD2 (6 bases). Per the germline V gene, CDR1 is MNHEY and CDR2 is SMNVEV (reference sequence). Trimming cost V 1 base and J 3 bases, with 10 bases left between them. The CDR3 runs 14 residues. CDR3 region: CASSLWRDYYEQYF. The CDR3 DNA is TGTGCCAGCAGTTTATGGAGGGATTACTACGAGCAGTACTTC.

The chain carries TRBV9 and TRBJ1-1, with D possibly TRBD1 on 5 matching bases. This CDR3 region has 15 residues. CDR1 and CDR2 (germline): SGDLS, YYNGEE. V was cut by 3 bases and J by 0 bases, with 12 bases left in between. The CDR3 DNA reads TGTGCCAGCAGCGATCGACAGCAAATGAACACTGAAGCTTTCTTT. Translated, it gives CASSDRQQMNTEAFF.

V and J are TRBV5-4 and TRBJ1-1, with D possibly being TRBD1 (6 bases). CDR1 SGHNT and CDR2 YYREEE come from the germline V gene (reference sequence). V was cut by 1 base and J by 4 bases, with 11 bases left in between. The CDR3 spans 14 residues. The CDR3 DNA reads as TGTGCCAGCAGCTTGCAGGGGCCGGGCACTGAAGCTTTCTTT. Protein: CASSLQGPGTEAFF.

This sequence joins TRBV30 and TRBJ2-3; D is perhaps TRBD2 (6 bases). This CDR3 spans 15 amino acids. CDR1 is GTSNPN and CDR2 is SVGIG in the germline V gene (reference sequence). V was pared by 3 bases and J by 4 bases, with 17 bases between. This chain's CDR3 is CAWRDSPGGPDTQYF. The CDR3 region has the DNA TGTGCCTGGAGGGATTCGCCCGGAGGGCCAGATACGCAGTATTTT.